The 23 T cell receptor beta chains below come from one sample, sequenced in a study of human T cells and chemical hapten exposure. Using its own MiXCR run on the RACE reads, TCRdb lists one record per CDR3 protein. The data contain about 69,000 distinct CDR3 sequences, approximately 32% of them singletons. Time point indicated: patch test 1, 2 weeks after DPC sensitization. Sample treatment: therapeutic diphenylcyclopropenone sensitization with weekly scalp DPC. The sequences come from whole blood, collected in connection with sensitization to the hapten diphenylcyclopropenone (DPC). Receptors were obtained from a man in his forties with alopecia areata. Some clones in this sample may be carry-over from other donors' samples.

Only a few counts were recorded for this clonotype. The CDR3 DNA is TGTGCCAGCAGTTTCGGAAGGTTCGCCTCACCCCTCCACTTT. It is translated as CASSFGRFASPLHF. The chain couples TRBV12-3 or TRBV12-4 to TRBJ1-6; no reliable D call. This CDR3 region has 14 residues. V was clipped by 3 bases and J by 10 bases, with 13 bases between them.

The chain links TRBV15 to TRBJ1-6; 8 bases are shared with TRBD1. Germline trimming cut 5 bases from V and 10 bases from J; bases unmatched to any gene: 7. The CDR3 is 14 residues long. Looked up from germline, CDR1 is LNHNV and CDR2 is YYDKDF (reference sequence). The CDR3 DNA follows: TGTGCCACCAGCCCCAGACAGGGGAACTCACCCCTCCACTTT. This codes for CATSPRQGNSPLHF.

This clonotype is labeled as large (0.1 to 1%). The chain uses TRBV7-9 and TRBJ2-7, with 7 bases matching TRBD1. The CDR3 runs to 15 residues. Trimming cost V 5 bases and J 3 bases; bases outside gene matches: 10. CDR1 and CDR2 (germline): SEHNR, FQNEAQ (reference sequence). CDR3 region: CASSQKPGQYYEQYF. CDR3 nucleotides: TGTGCCAGCAGCCAAAAGCCGGGACAGTACTACGAGCAGTACTTC.

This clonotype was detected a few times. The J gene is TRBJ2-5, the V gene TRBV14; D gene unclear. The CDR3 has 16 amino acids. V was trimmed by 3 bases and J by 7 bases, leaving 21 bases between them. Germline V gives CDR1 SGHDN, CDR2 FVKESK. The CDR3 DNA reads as TGTGCCAGCAGCCACACACAGAGCTCGTGGGTTAGGACCCAGTACTTC. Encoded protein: CASSHTQSSWVRTQYF.

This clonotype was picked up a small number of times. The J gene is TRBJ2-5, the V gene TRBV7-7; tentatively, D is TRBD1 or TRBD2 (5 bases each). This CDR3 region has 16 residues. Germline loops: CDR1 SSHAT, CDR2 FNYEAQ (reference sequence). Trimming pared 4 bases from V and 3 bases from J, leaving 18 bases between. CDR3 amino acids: CASSSRPEGTEETQYF. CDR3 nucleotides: TGTGCCAGCAGCTCACGCCCCGAGGGGACGGAAGAGACCCAGTACTTC.

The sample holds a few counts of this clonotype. The CDR3, as DNA: TGTGCCAGCAGTAACCATCGAGCTGACAGGGAGTATGGCTACACCTTC. As protein: CASSNHRADREYGYTF. The rearrangement joins TRBV27 to TRBJ1-2; 7 bases are a match to TRBD1. This CDR3 region has 16 residues. Germline V CDR1 and CDR2: MNHEY, SMNVEV (reference sequence). The V gene end was trimmed by 5 bases and the J gene end by 5 bases; junction bases not matched to a gene: 14.

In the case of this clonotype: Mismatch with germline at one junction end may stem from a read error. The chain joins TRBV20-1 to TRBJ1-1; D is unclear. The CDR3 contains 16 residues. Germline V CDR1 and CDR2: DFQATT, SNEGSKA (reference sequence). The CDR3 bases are TGCAGTGCTAGCAATTGGGAGGCCTTCATGAACACTGAAACTTTCTTT. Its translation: CSASNWEAFMNTETFF.

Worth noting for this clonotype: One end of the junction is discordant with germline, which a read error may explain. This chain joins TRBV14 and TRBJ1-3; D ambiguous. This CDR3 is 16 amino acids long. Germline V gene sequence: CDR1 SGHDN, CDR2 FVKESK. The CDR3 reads CASSQVSGYSGNTVYF. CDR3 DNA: TGTGCCAGCAGCCAAGTTTCCGGGTACTCTGGAAACACCGTATATTTT.

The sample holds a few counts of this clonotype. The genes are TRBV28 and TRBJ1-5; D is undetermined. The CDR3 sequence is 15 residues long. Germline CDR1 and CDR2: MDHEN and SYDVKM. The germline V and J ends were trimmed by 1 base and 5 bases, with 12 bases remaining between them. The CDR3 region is CASSLLNSIYQPQHF. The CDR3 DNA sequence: TGTGCCAGCAGTTTATTGAACAGTATTTATCAGCCCCAGCATTTT. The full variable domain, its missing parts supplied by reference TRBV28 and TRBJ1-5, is DVKVTQSSRYLVKRTGEKVFLECVQDMDHENMFWYRQDPGLGLRLIYFSYDVKMKEKGDIPEGYSVSREKKERFSLILESASTNQTSMYLCASSLLNSIYQPQHFGDGTRLSIL.

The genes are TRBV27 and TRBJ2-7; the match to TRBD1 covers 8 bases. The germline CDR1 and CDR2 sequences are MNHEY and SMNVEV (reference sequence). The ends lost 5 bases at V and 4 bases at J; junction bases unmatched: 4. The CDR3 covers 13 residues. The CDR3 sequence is CASSPGQEYEQYF. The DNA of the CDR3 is TGTGCCAGCAGTCCGGGACAGGAGTACGAGCAGTACTTC.

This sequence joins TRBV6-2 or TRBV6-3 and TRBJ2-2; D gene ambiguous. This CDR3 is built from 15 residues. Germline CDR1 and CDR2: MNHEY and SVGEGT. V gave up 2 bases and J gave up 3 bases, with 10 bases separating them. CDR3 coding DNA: TGTGCCAGCAGTTACGGTCCAGTTGACACCGGGGAGCTGTTTTTT. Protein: CASSYGPVDTGELFF.

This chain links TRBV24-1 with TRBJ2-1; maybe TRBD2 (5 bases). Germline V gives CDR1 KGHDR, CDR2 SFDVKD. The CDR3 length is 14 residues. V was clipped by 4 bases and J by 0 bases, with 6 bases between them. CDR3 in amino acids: CATSETSSYNEQFF. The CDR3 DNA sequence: TGTGCCACCAGTGAAACTAGCTCCTACAATGAGCAGTTCTTC.

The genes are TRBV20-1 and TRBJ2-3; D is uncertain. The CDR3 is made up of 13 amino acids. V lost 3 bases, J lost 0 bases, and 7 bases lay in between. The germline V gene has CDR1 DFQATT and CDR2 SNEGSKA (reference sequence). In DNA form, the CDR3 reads TGCAGTGCTAGTGTCACTAGCACAGATACGCAGTATTTT. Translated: CSASVTSTDTQYF.

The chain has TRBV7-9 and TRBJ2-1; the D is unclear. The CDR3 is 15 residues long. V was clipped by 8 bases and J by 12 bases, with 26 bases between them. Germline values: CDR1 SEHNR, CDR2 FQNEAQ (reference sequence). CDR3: CASVTGLTPRIGQFF. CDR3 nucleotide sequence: TGTGCCAGCGTAACCGGTTTGACTCCACGGATAGGGCAGTTCTTC.

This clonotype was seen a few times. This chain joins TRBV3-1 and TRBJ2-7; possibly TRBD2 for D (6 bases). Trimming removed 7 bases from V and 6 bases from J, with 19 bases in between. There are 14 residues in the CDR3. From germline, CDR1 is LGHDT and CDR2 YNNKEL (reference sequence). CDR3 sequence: CASTHTGGIREQYF. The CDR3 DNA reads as TGTGCCAGCACCCATACTGGGGGGATTCGCGAGCAGTACTTC.

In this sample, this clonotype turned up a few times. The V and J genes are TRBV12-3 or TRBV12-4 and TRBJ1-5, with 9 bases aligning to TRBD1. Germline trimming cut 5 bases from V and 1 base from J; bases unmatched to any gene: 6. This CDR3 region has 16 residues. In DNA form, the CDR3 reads TGTGCCAGCAGTCCAAGGACAGGGGTGAGCAATCAGCCCCAGCATTTT. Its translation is CASSPRTGVSNQPQHF.

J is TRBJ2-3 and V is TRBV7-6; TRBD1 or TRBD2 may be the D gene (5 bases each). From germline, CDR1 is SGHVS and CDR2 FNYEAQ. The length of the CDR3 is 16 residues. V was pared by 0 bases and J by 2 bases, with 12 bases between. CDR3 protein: CASSLAVGDSTDTQYF. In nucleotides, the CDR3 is TGTGCCAGCAGCTTAGCGGTGGGGGATTCCACAGATACGCAGTATTTT.

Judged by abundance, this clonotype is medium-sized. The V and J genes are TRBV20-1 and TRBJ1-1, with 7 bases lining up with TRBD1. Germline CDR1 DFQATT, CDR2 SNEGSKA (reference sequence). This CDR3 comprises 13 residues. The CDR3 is CSLLGQMNTEAFF. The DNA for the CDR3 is TGCAGCCTGCTGGGACAGATGAACACTGAAGCTTTCTTT.

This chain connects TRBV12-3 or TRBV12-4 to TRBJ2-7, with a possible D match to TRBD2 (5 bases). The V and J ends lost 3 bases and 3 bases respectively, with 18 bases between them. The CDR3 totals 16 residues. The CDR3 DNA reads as TGTGCCAGCAGTTTGTCCCCCCTCAGCGGAAGCTACGAGCAGTACTTC. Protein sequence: CASSLSPLSGSYEQYF.

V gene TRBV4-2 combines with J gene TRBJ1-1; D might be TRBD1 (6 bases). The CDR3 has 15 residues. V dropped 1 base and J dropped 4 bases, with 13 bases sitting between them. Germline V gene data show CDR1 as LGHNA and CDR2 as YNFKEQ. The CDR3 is CASSQGLGAVTEAFF. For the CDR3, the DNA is TGTGCCAGCAGCCAAGGATTGGGGGCCGTCACTGAAGCTTTCTTT.

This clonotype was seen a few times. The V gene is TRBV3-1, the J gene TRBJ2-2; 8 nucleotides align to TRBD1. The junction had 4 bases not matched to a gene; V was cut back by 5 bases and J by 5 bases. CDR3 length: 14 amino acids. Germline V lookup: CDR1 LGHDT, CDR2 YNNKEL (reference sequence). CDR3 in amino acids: CASSNRQGTGELFF. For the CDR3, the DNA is TGTGCCAGCAGCAACCGACAGGGGACCGGGGAGCTGTTTTTT.

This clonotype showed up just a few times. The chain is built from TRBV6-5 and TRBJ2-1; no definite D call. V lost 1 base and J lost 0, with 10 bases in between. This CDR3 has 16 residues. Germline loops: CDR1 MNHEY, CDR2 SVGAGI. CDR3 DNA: TGTGCCAGCAGTTACTGGGGATCCTCCTCCTACAATGAGCAGTTCTTC. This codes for CASSYWGSSSYNEQFF.

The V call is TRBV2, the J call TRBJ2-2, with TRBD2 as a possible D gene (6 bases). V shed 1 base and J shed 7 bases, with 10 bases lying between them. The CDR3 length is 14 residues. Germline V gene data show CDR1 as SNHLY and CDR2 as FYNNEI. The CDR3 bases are TGTGCCAGCAGTGAAGGTCTAGCGATCGGGGAGCTGTTTTTT. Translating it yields CASSEGLAIGELFF.